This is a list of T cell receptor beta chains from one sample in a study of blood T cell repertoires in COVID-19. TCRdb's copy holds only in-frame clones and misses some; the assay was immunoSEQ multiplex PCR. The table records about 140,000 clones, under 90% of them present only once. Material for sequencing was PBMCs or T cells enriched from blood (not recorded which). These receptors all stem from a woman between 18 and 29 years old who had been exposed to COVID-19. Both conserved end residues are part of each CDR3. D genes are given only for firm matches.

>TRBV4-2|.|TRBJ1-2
TGTGCCAGCAGCCAAGATTGGCAGCGTGGCTACACCTTC
CASSQDWQRGYTF
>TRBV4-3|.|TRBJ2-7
TGCGCCAGCAGACTACTAAACTACGAGCAGTACTTC
CASRLLNYEQYF
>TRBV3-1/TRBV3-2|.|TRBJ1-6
TGTGCCAGCAGCCCGGGGTCCTATAATTCACCCCTCCACTTT
CASSPGSYNSPLHF
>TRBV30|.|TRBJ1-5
TGTGCCTGGAGTAGCATGTCCCCAAATCAGCCCCAGCATTTT
CAWSSMSPNQPQHF
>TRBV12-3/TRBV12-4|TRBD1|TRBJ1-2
TGTGCCAGCAGAGTAACAGGGGGCCATGGCTACACCTTC
CASRVTGGHGYTF
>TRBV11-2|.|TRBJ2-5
TGTGCCAGCACCCTAAGTACAGGGTGGCGGAAAGAGACCCAGTACTTC
CASTLSTGWRKETQYF
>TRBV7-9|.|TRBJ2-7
TGTGCCAGCAGCCTCGCTGAAGGACTTGTCGAGCAGTACTTC
CASSLAEGLVEQYF
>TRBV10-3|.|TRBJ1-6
TGTGCCATCAGTACAGGTGCAAATAATTCACCCCTCCACTTT
CAISTGANNSPLHF
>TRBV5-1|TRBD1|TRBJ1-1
TGCGCCAGCAGCAAGAGACAGGGGGCGGACACTGAAGCTTTCTTT
CASSKRQGADTEAFF
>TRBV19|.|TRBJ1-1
TGTGCCAGTAGTATCGGAGGGGCGCGGACTGAAGCTTTCTTT
CASSIGGARTEAFF